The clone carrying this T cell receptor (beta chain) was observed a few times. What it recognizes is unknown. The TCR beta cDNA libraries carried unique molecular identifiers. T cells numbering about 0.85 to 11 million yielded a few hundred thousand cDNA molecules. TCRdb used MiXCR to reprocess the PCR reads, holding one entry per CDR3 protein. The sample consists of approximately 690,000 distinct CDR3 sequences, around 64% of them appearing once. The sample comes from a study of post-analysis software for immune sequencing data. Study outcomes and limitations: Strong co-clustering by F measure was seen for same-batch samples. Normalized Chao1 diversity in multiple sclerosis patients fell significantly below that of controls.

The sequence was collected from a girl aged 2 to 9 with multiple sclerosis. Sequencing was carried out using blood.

The CDR3 is CASSASGGTDTQYF. The CDR3 DNA reads as TGTGCCAGCAGCGCTAGCGGGGGGACAGATACGCAGTATTTT. The V call is TRBV7-9, the J call TRBJ2-3, with 11 nucleotides matching TRBD2. The CDR3 consists of 14 residues. Germline V gene sequence: CDR1 SEHNR, CDR2 FQNEAQ (reference sequence). The V gene end was trimmed by 5 bases and the J gene end by 3 bases; junction bases not matched to a gene: 1.